The clone carrying this TCR beta chain showed up many times. Its antigen is unidentified. TCRdb recomputed calls from the reads with MiXCR, one row per CDR3 protein. Of 310,000 or so distinct CDR3 sequences in the sample, roughly a sixth are singletons; the top ten hold approximately 12%. The data belong to a study of T cell repertoires in cytomegalovirus infection. Study-wide background: Matching HLA type, along with CMV infection, was indicated by public TCR beta signatures.

Study results and caveats: Ex vivo responses were dominated by HLA-C-restricted CMV-specific TCR beta clonotypes. Cumulated frequencies of public TCR beta families served to identify carriers of CMV plus the relevant HLA.

CDR1 and CDR2 from the germline V gene are DFQATT and SNEGSKA (reference sequence). Trimming took 0 bases from V and 2 from J, leaving 17 bases between them. CDR3 length equals 17 residues. The receptor's source is a human donor in good health (CMV status not recorded). Some clones in this sample may be carry-over from other donors' samples. Sequencing used PBMCs. The chain is built from TRBV20-1 and TRBJ1-5; D call uncertain. The CDR3 DNA reads TGCAGTGCTAGAGATCTCGGCAGCCGAGGCGGCAATCAGCCCCAGCATTTT. It encodes CSARDLGSRGGNQPQHF.